This T cell receptor beta chain was profiled in a study of T cell responses to AZD1222 COVID-19 vaccine. Profiling relied on immunoSEQ multiplex PCR, and the TCRdb table lists in-frame clones only, not all of them. The sample holds some 130,000 clones; 85% to 95% are singletons and the top ten take under 6.5%. The germline CDR1 and CDR2 sequences are SGHDT and YYEEEE. After removal of 2 bases from V and 3 bases from J, the junction contained 4 bases not matched to a gene. There are 15 residues in the CDR3. Study conclusions and caveats: Recipients of two AZD1222 doses showed rising Spike-specific TCR breadth and depth. Mostly white British, mostly female donors; authors suggested clonal diversity may be underestimated. Per reports, nearly half of all spike-specific TCRs target regions that are unmutated in variants.

To note about this clone: As yet, its antigen is unknown.

The sequence was collected from an adult in good health. V and J are TRBV5-6 and TRBJ2-3, with TRBD1 identical over 9 bases. The input for sequencing was peripheral blood, taken on day 0 of AZD1222 vaccination. CDR3 loop: CASSFRDRATDTQYF. The CDR3 DNA follows: TGTGCCAGCAGCTTCCGGGACAGGGCTACAGATACGCAGTATTTT.